This T cell receptor (beta chain) stems from a study of human T cells and chemical hapten exposure (dated by TCRdb to the early 2020s). Regarding the study in general: For sensitization, 2% DPC in acetone was applied to an approximately 2 cm by approximately 2 cm area of upper inner arm skin. Blood was sampled from patients pre-sensitization (week 0) and at 2, 6 and about 24 weeks after DPC sensitization. Throughout the study period of about 22 weeks, patients also received therapeutic DPC doses to the scalp every week. Patch testing on the upper back used Finn chambers containing 0.01% DPC, with scoring done after 6 days according to International Contact Dermatitis Research Group standards. Libraries were pooled for sequencing, and variation in per-sample TCR yields was attributed mainly to small differences in library volumes within the pool. For TCR sequencing, blood came from 25 to 35 alopecia patients at anywhere from one to four time points (pre-sensitization, 2, 6 and 24 weeks). This study followed changes in the peripheral blood TCR repertoire in vivo during primary and secondary sensitization of alopecia patients to the hapten diphenylcyclopropenone (DPC). The patient cohort, mostly female, included alopecia areata with under or over 50% scalp involvement, alopecia totalis and alopecia universalis. The paper's findings and limits, for the study overall: Repeated subsampling changed both the strength of the expansion versus patch-test correlation and the threshold at which that correlation became significant. Expanded TCRs formed significantly more large CDR3 similarity clusters than pre-sensitization or healthy control sets, consistent with antigen-driven responses. No change with DPC sensitization was found in the number of TCRs above 1 in 1000 frequency, and no evidence of global repertoire structure alterations was found. Because every patient had alopecia, a presumed autoimmune disease, the patients' immune response might differ from that of healthy individuals. A positive correlation was found between the number of PT1 expanded TCRs and patch test score, with significance reached at thresholds 8, 16 and 32 but not 4.

CDR1 and CDR2 are read off the germline V gene as SGHTA and FQGNSA. Deletion took 1 base off V and 2 bases off J, with a span of 11 bases between the germline ends. Spanning cysteine to phenylalanine, the CDR3 consists of 15 amino acids. Here the CDR3 DNA is all that survives: 45 bases in frame from base 1. The method was RACE. The instrument given in TCRdb is NextSeq 500. During library preparation, unique molecular identifiers were attached to individual cDNA molecules so that TCRs could be counted quantitatively and reproducibly. Each blood RNA sample was used to sequence both TCR alpha and TCR beta chains. In the authors' own workflow: A median of about 87,000 TCRs per sample was observed, with a range of roughly 23,224 to 700,000. V, J and CDR3 annotation of the TCR reads was performed with the Decombinator software suite. Every sample was subsampled to the same number of TCRs (28,000) for the PS versus PT1 abundance plots. Expanded TCRs were defined as absent before sensitization and observed at least eight times at the 2-week time point. In TCRdb, the public reads were trimmed at Q25 with fastp and aligned with MiXCR, with productive beta chains retained. Each entry is one CDR3 protein sequence, shown with its most common DNA and genes. The V and J calls and clone size are TCRdb's, not the authors'. The sample yields hundreds of thousands of distinct CDR3 sequences; nearly 6.5% were counted once. The ten top clones hold less than 6.5% of the sample.

The time point label, as the study defines it: patch test 2, 6 weeks after DPC sensitization. According to the study, the label for this sample's treatment or condition signals: therapeutic diphenylcyclopropenone sensitization with weekly scalp DPC. Blood at each patch-test visit was drawn before the patch test was applied. Patients were eligible if aged 18 to 70, diagnosed with alopecia and judged suitable for DPC therapy, and pregnant patients were excluded. Total RNA was isolated from unfractionated whole blood collected in Tempus Blood RNA tubes. This clonotype was counted between two and nine times. The target of this receptor is not known. There are no base qualities to consult, and no much larger clone falls within one base.

The specimen was whole blood, collected in connection with sensitization to the hapten diphenylcyclopropenone (DPC). The V gene is TRBV7-2 and the J gene is TRBJ2-5; TRBD1 is possibly the D segment (6 matching bases). The source of this sequence is a woman younger than 30 with alopecia areata. Some clones in this sample may be carry-over from other donors' samples. The CDR3 region: CASSLEAGTQETQYF. In nucleotides, the sequence is TGTGCCAGCAGCTTAGAAGCTGGGACACAAGAGACCCAGTACTTC. With all but the CDR3 taken from the reference TRBV7-2 and TRBJ2-5 genes, the full variable domain is: GAGVSQSPSNKVTEKGKDVELRCDPISGHTALYWYRQSLGQGLEFLIYFQGNSAPDKSGLPSDRFSAERTGGSVSTLTIQRTQQEDSAVYLCASSLEAGTQETQYFGPGTRLLVL.